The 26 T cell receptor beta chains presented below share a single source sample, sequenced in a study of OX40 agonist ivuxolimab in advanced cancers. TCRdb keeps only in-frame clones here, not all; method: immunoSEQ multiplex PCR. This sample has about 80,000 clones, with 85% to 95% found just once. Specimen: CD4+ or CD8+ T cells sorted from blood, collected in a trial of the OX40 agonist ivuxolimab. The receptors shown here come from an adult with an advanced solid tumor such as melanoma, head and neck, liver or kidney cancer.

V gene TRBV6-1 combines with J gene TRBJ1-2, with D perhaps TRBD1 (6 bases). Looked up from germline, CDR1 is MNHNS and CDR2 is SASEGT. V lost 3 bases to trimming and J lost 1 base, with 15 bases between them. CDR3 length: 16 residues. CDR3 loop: CASSEAINRVNYGYTF. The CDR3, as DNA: TGTGCCAGCAGTGAGGCCATCAACAGGGTTAACTATGGCTACACCTTC.

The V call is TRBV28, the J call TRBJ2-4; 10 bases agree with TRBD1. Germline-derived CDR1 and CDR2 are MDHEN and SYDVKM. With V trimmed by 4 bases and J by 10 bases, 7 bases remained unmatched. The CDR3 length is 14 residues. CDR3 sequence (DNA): TGTGCCAGCAGTTCGACAGGGGGCATAAAAATTCAGTACTTC. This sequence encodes CASSSTGGIKIQYF.

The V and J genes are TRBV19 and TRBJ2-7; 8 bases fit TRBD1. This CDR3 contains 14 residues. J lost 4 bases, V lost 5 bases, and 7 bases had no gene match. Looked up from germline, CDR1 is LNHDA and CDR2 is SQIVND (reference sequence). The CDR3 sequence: CASSSRTGRYEQYF. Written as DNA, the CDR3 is TGTGCCAGTAGTTCGAGGACAGGGAGGTACGAGCAGTACTTC.

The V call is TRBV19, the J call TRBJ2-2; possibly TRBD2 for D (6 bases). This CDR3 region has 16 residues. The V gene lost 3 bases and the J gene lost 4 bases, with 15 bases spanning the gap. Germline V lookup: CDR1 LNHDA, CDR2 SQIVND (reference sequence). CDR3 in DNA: TGTGCCAGTAGTATCCCCGGGGGTCCTAGCACCGGGGAGCTGTTTTTT. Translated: CASSIPGGPSTGELFF.

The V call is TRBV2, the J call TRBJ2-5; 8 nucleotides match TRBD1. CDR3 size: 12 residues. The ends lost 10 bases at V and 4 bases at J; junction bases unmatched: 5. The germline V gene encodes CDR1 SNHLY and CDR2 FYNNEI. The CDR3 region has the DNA TGTGCCACCACCGGGACAGGAGAGACCCAGTACTTC. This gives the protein CATTGTGETQYF.

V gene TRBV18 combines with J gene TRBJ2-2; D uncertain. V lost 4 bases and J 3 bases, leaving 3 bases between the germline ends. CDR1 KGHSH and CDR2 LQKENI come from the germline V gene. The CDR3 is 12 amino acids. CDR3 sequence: CASSQDTGELFF. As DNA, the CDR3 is TGTGCCAGCTCACAAGACACCGGGGAGCTGTTTTTT.

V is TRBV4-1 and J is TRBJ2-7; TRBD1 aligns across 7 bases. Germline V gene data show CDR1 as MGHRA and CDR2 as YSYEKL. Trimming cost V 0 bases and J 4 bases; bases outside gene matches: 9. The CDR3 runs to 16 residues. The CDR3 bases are TGCGCCAGCAGCCAAGACCGGGACAGCATAAGATACGAGCAGTACTTC. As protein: CASSQDRDSIRYEQYF.

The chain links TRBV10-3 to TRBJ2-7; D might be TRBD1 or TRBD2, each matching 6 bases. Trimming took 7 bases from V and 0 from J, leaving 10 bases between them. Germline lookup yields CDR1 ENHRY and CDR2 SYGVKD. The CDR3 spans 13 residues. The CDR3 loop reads CAIMGGPSYEQYF. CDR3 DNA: TGTGCCATCATGGGGGGCCCCTCCTACGAGCAGTACTTC.

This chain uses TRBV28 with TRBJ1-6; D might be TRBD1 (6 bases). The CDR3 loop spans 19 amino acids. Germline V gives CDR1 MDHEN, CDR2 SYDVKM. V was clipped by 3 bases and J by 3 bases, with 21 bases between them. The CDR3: CASSFILRPDRNYNSPLHF. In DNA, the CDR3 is TGTGCCAGCAGTTTTATACTTCGACCCGACAGGAACTATAATTCACCCCTCCACTTT.

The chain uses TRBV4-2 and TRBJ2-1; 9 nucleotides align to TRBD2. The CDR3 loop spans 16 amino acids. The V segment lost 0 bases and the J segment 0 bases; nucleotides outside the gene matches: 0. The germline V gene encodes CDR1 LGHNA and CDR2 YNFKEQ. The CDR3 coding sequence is TGTGCCAGCAGCCAAGAACTAGCGGGCTCCTACAATGAGCAGTTCTTC. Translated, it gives CASSQELAGSYNEQFF.

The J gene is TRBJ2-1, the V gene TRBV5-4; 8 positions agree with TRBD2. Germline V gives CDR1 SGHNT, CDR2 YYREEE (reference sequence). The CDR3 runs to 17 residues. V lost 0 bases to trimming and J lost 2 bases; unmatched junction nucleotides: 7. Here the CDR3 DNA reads TGTGCCAGCAGCTTGGGGCGGCCGGGAGGGCCCTACAATGAGCAGTTCTTC. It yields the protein CASSLGRPGGPYNEQFF.

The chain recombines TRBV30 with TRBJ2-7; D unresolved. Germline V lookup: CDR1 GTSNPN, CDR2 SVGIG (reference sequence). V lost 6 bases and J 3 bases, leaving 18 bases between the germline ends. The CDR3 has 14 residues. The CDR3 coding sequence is TGTGCCTGCCAACCAGCAGTGGTTAGCTACGAGCAGTACTTC. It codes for CACQPAVVSYEQYF.

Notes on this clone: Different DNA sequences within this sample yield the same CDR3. CDR3 DNA sequence: TGTGCCAGCAGGCCTGGACAGACCTATGGCTACACCTTC. It encodes CASRPGQTYGYTF. The gene calls are TRBV28 and TRBJ1-2; a weak D match, TRBD1 (6 bases). CDR3 length: 13 residues. V lost 6 bases, J lost 4 bases, and 12 bases lay in between. CDR1 MDHEN and CDR2 SYDVKM come from the germline V gene.

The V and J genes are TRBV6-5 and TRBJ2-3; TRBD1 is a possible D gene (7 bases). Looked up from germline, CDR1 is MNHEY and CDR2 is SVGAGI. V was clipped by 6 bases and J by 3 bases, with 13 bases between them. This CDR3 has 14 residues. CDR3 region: CASRRQGGTDTQYF. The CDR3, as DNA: TGTGCCAGCAGGAGGCAGGGGGGAACAGATACGCAGTATTTT.

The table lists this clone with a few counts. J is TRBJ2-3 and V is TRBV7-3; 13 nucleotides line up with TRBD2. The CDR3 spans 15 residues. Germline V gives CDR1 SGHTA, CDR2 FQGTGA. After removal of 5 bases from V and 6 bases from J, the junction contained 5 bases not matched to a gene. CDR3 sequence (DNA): TGTGCCAGCAGCCGGACTAGCGGGAGCGCGGATACGCAGTATTTT. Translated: CASSRTSGSADTQYF.

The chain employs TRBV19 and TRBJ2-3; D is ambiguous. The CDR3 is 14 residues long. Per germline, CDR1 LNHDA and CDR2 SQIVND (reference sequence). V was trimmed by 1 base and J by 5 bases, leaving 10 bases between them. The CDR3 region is CASSIGAAVDTQYF. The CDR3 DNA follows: TGTGCCAGTAGTATAGGGGCCGCGGTAGATACGCAGTATTTT.

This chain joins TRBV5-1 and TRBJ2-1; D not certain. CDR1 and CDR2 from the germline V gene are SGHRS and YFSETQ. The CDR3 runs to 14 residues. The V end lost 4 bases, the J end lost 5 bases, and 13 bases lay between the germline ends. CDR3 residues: CASSPIPGDNEQFF. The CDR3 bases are TGCGCCAGCAGCCCGATTCCCGGAGACAATGAGCAGTTCTTC. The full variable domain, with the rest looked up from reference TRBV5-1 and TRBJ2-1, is KAGVTQTPRYLIKTRGQQVTLSCSPISGHRSVSWYQQTPGQGLQFLFEYFSETQRNKGNFPGRFSGRQFSNSRSEMNVSTLELGDSALYLCASSPIPGDNEQFFGPGTRLTVL.

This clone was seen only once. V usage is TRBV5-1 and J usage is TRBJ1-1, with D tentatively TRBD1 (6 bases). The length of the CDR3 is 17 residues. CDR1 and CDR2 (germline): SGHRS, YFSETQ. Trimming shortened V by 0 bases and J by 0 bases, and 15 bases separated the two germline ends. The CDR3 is CASSLGFRGIMNTEAFF. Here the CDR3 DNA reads TGCGCCAGCAGCTTGGGGTTCAGGGGCATTATGAACACTGAAGCTTTCTTT.

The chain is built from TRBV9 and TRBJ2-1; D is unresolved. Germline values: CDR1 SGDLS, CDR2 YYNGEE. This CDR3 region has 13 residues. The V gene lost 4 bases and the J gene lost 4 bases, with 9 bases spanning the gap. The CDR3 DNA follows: TGTGCCAGCAGCCCCTCTTCTTACAATGAGCAGTTCTTC. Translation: CASSPSSYNEQFF.

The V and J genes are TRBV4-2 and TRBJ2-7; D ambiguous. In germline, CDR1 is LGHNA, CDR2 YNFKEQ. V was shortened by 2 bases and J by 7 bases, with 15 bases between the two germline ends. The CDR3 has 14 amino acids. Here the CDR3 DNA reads TGTGCCAGCAGCCAAAAAGAACTTCTTGAAGAGCAGTACTTC. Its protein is CASSQKELLEEQYF.

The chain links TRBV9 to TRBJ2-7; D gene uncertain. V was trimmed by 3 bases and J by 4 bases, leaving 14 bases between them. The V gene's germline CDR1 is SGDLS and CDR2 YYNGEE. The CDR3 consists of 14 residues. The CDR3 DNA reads TGTGCCAGCAGCGCCGTCGGGCGGCAGTACGAGCAGTACTTC. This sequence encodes CASSAVGRQYEQYF.

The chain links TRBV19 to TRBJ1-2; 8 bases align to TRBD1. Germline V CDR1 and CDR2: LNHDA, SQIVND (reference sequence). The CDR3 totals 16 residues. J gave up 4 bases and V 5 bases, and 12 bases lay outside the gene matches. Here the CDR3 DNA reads TGTGCCAGTAGTCCAAGGACAGGGAGTTTCGGCTATGGCTACACCTTC. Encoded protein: CASSPRTGSFGYGYTF.

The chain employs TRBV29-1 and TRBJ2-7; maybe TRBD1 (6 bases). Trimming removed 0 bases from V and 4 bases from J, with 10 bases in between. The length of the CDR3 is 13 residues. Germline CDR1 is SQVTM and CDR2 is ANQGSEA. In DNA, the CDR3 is TGCAGCGTTGAAGAACAGGGACCTTACGAGCAGTACTTC. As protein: CSVEEQGPYEQYF.

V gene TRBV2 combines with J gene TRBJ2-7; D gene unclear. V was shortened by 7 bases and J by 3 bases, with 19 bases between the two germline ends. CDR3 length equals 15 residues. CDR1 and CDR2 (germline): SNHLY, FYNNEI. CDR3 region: CASTRRLGYSYEQYF. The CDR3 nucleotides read TGTGCCAGCACCCGTCGGTTGGGTTATAGCTACGAGCAGTACTTC.

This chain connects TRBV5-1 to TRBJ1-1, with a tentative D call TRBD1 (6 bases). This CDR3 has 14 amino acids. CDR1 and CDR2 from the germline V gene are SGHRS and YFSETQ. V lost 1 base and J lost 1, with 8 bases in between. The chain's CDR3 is CASSLNRANTEAFF. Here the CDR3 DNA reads TGCGCCAGCAGCTTGAACAGGGCGAACACTGAAGCTTTCTTT.

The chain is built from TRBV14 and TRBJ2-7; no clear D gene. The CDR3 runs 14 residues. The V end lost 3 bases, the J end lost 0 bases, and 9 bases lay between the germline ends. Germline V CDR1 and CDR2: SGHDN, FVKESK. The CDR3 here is CASSQSWSSYEQYF. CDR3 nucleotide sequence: TGTGCCAGCAGCCAGTCGTGGAGCTCCTACGAGCAGTACTTC.